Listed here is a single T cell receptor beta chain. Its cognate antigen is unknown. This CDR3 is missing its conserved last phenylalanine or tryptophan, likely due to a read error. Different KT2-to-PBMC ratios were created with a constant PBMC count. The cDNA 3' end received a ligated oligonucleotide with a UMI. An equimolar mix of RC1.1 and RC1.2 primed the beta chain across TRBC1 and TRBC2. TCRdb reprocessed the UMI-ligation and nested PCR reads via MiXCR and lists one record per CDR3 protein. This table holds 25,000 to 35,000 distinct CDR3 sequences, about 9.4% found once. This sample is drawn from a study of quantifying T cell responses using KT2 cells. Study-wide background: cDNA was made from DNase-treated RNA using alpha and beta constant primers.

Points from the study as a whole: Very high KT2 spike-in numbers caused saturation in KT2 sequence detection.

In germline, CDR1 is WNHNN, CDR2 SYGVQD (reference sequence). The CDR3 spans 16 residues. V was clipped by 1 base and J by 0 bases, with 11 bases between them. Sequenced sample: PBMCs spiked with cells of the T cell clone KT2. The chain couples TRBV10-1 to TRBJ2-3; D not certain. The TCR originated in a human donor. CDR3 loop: CASSELDFLSTDTQYL. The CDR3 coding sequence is TGCGCCAGCAGTGAGTTGGATTTCCTTAGCACAGATACGCAGTATTTA.